This T cell receptor (beta chain) was observed in a study of blood T cell repertoires in COVID-19 (dated by TCRdb to 2019 to 2021). Regarding the complete study: Collaborator samples came from the United States, Italy and Spain and covered acute and convalescent phases of COVID-19. The material from the prospective study consisted of cDNA or gDNA derived from T cells, B-cell-depleted T cells, or PBMCs. Deeply sampled blood TCRbeta repertoires from subjects exposed to, actively infected with, or recovered from COVID-19 were included in the dataset. The repertoires were released in a freely available public database intended as a resource for research on the immune response to SARS-CoV-2. The samples were drawn from two sources: the first 160 participants of the ongoing ImmuneRACE study, and approximately 1,300 subjects contributed by 6 global collaborators. Sample metadata almost always included a de-identified subject ID, COVID-19 status, age in years and sex. Where HLA class I and class II types were available, the types were taken from metadata supplied by the sample provider, not from assay-based typing. What the research found in general, with its limitations: The quantity of clinical and demographic metadata differed by source and by participant and was supplied without curation.

As concerns this clone: Which antigen it targets is not known. No much larger clonotype is one base removed from it; base qualities were not supplied.

In Seattle, one collaborating source enrolled patients while the infection was active and tracked those patients longitudinally over the course of disease. The collaborating institutions used their own protocols to collect whole blood in K2EDTA tubes. Collaborator samples were shipped for TCRbeta analysis as frozen whole blood, isolated PBMCs, or DNA extracted from either sample type. TCRbeta CDR3 regions were amplified from genomic DNA by means of the immunoSEQ Assay, a bias-controlled multiplex PCR. Processing in the source paper ran as follows. The number of nucleated cells in each sample was estimated from the amplification of reference gene primers within the assay. Sequence reads were collapsed and filtered to measure the absolute abundance of every unique TCRbeta CDR3 rearrangement. For each sample, productive Simpson clonality was calculated as the square root of Simpson's diversity index over productive rearrangements. The table was pulled from immuneACCESS by TCRdb, which kept in-frame rearrangements only. Such tables lose some clones; where checked, under half of the loss comes from unresolved V genes, and the rest has no known cause. V, J and clone size were drawn from that table, and D and trimming were deduced from the DNA. This sample is represented by about 49,000 clones; 90% to 95% of them were singletons. The ten largest account for roughly 1% of the sample.

The clonotype comes from a man between 60 and 75 years old with COVID-19, enrolled during active disease. Sequencing was performed on peripheral blood.

The sequenced DNA: TGTGCCAGCAGCTTAGCGTTGGGGCTAGCGGGGGCCTCCTACAATGAGCAGTTCTTC. It translates to CASSLALGLAGASYNEQFF. The rearranged chain carries TRBV11-3 and TRBJ2-1; 10 bases in between match TRBD2. The CDR3, from cysteine to phenylalanine, totals 19 residues. Of all the DNA, just the CDR3 is kept, 57 bases in frame from base 1. The germline V gene encodes CDR1 SGHNT and CDR2 YENEEA. Germline trimming: 1 base from V, 0 bases from J; junction bases outside gene matches: 9.